The 20 T cell receptor beta chains listed next were all sequenced from one sample in a study of blood T cell repertoires in COVID-19. The protocol was immunoSEQ multiplex PCR, while the TCRdb copy is restricted to in-frame clones and leaves out a portion. The sample lists about 300,000 clones, 88% seen once, with 1.6% in the top ten. Sequencing was performed on peripheral blood. These receptor sequences come from a young woman with COVID-19, enrolled during active disease.

This CDR3 reads CASSPLLAGAEAFF. The CDR3 bases are TGTGCCAGCAGCCCGCTTTTGGCAGGCGCTGAAGCTTTCTTT. The chain links TRBV11-3 to TRBJ1-1, with D uncertain. Germline assignment: CDR1 SGHNT and CDR2 YENEEA. The CDR3 totals 14 residues. The germline V and J ends were trimmed by 5 bases and 6 bases, with 16 bases remaining between them. Full variable domain (remainder filled in from reference TRBV11-3 and TRBJ1-1): EAGVVQSPRYKIIEKKQPVAFWCNPISGHNTLYWYLQNLGQGPELLIRYENEEAVDDSQLPKDRFSAERLKGVDSTLKIQPAELGDSAVYLCASSPLLAGAEAFFGQGTRLTVV.

This clone appeared once. This chain joins TRBV24-1 and TRBJ2-3, with a tentative D call TRBD1 (6 bases). V lost 3 bases and J lost 1, with 7 bases in between. Germline V gene lookup returns CDR1 KGHDR and CDR2 SFDVKD. The CDR3 has 14 residues. The CDR3 loop reads CATSDTGRTDTQYF. The CDR3 coding sequence is TGTGCCACCAGTGATACAGGGCGCACAGATACGCAGTATTTT.

This chain connects TRBV6-5 to TRBJ1-1; 7 nucleotides match TRBD1. This CDR3 has 15 residues. V shed 7 bases and J 4 bases; nucleotides not matched to a gene: 12. Germline V gene sequence: CDR1 MNHEY, CDR2 SVGAGI. The CDR3 protein is CASTHPRGPGTEAFF. The CDR3 region has the DNA TGTGCCAGCACCCACCCTAGGGGGCCGGGCACTGAAGCTTTCTTT.

This clone was detected once. V and J are TRBV9 and TRBJ2-2, with 7 bases fitting TRBD1. This CDR3 contains 14 residues. Germline-derived CDR1 and CDR2 are SGDLS and YYNGEE. The V and J ends lost 3 bases and 4 bases, in that order; junction bases with no gene match: 3. The CDR3 DNA is TGTGCCAGCAGCGCTGGGACAGCCACCGGGGAGCTGTTTTTT. As protein: CASSAGTATGELFF.

The J gene is TRBJ2-3, the V gene TRBV27, with D perhaps matching TRBD1 (6 bases). This CDR3 is built from 16 residues. Trimming stripped 4 bases from V and 5 bases from J, with 19 bases between. Germline V lookup: CDR1 MNHEY, CDR2 SMNVEV (reference sequence). CDR3 in DNA: TGTGCCAGCAGTTCGCCCAGGGGCCCACTAAAAGATACGCAGTATTTT. Residues: CASSSPRGPLKDTQYF.

The gene calls are TRBV28 and TRBJ1-5, with D perhaps TRBD1 (6 bases). With 7 bases removed from V and 6 bases from J, the gap between germline ends came to 16 bases. The CDR3 runs 14 residues. Germline CDR1 reads MDHEN; CDR2 reads SYDVKM. The CDR3: CASNSIQGSQPQHF. The CDR3 region has the DNA TGTGCCAGCAATTCCATCCAGGGGTCTCAGCCCCAGCATTTT.

The chain uses TRBV5-1 and TRBJ1-5; D perhaps matches TRBD1 (6 bases). The V end lost 5 bases, the J end lost 4 bases, and 10 bases lay between the germline ends. This CDR3 has 13 amino acids. Germline loops: CDR1 SGHRS, CDR2 YFSETQ. The CDR3 bases are TGCGCCAGCAGGTCAGGGGTTAATCAGCCCCAGCATTTT. It specifies CASRSGVNQPQHF. Filled out from reference TRBV5-1 and TRBJ1-5, the complete variable domain reads KAGVTQTPRYLIKTRGQQVTLSCSPISGHRSVSWYQQTPGQGLQFLFEYFSETQRNKGNFPGRFSGRQFSNSRSEMNVSTLELGDSALYLCASRSGVNQPQHFGDGTRLSIL.

The chain is built from TRBV5-3 and TRBJ1-6; D call uncertain. TRBV5-3 is noted as an ORF with a role that remains uncertain. The germline V and J ends were trimmed by 4 bases and 5 bases, with 25 bases remaining between them. The CDR3 sequence is 19 residues long. CDR3 sequence: CARSPRYRRGLGDNSPLHF. DNA for the CDR3: TGTGCCAGAAGCCCTCGGTATCGTCGGGGATTGGGAGATAATTCACCCCTCCACTTT.

The rearrangement uses TRBV7-9 and TRBJ2-7, with TRBD1 matching over 9 bases. Germline V lookup: CDR1 SEHNR, CDR2 FQNEAQ (reference sequence). The V gene end was trimmed by 6 bases and the J gene end by 4 bases; junction bases not matched to a gene: 10. The CDR3 sequence is 15 residues long. This chain's CDR3 is CASSPRHRGRYEQYF. The CDR3 DNA is TGTGCCAGCAGTCCCAGACACAGGGGGCGGTACGAGCAGTACTTC.

This chain connects TRBV4-1 to TRBJ2-5, with 7 bases that match TRBD1. The CDR3 loop spans 17 amino acids. The junction had 13 bases not matched to a gene; V was cut back by 1 base and J by 5 bases. Germline V CDR1 and CDR2: MGHRA, YSYEKL. CDR3 coding DNA: TGCGCCAGCAGCCAAGGAAGCTTGGGCAGGGGGTGGGAGACCCAGTACTTC. This codes for CASSQGSLGRGWETQYF.

The gene calls are TRBV7-8 and TRBJ2-2, with TRBD2 matching 8 bases. Trimming at V came to 5 bases and at J to 1 base, leaving 6 bases not matched to a gene. This CDR3 is 16 amino acids long. Germline V gives CDR1 SGHVS, CDR2 FQNEAQ. CDR3 loop: CASSPSAGGNTGELFF. Here the CDR3 DNA reads TGTGCCAGCAGCCCATCTGCGGGGGGGAACACCGGGGAGCTGTTTTTT. Supplemented by reference TRBV7-8 and TRBJ2-2, the full variable domain reads GAGVSQSPRYKVAKRGQDVALRCDPISGHVSLFWYQQALGQGPEFLTYFQNEAQLDKSGLPSDRFFAERPEGSVSTLKIQRTQQEDSAVYLCASSPSAGGNTGELFFGEGSRLTVL.

The chain couples TRBV12-3 or TRBV12-4 to TRBJ2-3; D is undetermined. Trimming removed 5 bases at V and 4 bases at J, with 7 bases between. The CDR3 is 12 amino acids. The CDR3 region is CASSAIADTQYF. The CDR3 coding sequence is TGTGCCAGCAGTGCTATTGCAGATACGCAGTATTTT.

J is TRBJ1-4 and V is TRBV7-4; D gene ambiguous. Deletions cut 2 bases from V and 5 bases from J, with 15 bases between. The germline CDR1 and CDR2 sequences are SGHVT and SQSDAQ. The CDR3 length is 16 residues. Here the CDR3 DNA reads TGTGCCAGCAGCTTAAGGGTGAGGAGAGGGAATGAAAAACTGTTTTTT. This encodes CASSLRVRRGNEKLFF.

This chain uses TRBV9 with TRBJ1-2, with TRBD1 matching over 9 bases. Trimming took 0 bases from V and 4 from J; bases not matched to a gene: 4. The CDR3 length is 15 residues. Per germline, CDR1 SGDLS and CDR2 YYNGEE. The CDR3 loop reads CASSVGRDRAYGYTF. The CDR3 nucleotides are TGTGCCAGCAGCGTAGGTCGGGACAGGGCCTATGGCTACACCTTC.

This sequence joins TRBV5-5 and TRBJ2-7, with D uncertain. Germline V CDR1 and CDR2: SGHKS, YYEKEE (reference sequence). V was shortened by 0 bases and J by 1 base, with 5 bases between the two germline ends. This CDR3 contains 13 residues. Written as DNA, the CDR3 is TGTGCCAGCAGCTTGGGTGCGTCCTACGAGCAGTACGTC. As protein: CASSLGASYEQYV.

The chain has TRBV30 and TRBJ2-5; D remains unclear. The germline gives CDR1 GTSNPN, CDR2 SVGIG (reference sequence). V lost 0 bases and J 3 bases, leaving 11 bases between the germline ends. The CDR3 is 14 amino acids. The CDR3 is CAWSVPPQEETQYF. DNA of the CDR3: TGTGCCTGGAGTGTACCCCCGCAGGAAGAGACCCAGTACTTC.

The gene calls are TRBV6-2 or TRBV6-3 and TRBJ1-2; possibly TRBD1 for D (5 bases). The V end was cut by 5 bases, the J end by 4 bases, with 11 bases between. Looked up from germline, CDR1 is MNHEY and CDR2 is SVGEGT. There are 13 residues in the CDR3. The CDR3 region is CASSQDRIYGYTF. DNA of the CDR3: TGTGCCAGCAGTCAAGACAGAATCTATGGCTACACCTTC.

The chain carries TRBV10-3 and TRBJ1-2; tentative D call: TRBD1 (6 bases). V was pared by 6 bases and J by 6 bases, with 11 bases between. The CDR3 has 12 amino acids. Germline V lookup: CDR1 ENHRY, CDR2 SYGVKD. Here the CDR3 DNA reads TGTGCCATCAGCCAACAGGGCCATGGCTACACCTTC. Protein sequence: CAISQQGHGYTF.

The chain is built from TRBV19 and TRBJ1-2, with 9 bases aligning to TRBD1. Trimming took 1 base from V and 2 from J; bases not matched to a gene: 2. CDR1 is LNHDA and CDR2 is SQIVND in the germline V gene (reference sequence). The CDR3 has 15 amino acids. The CDR3 DNA reads TGTGCCAGTAGTATAGGAGACAGGGGGAACTATGGCTACACCTTC. The encoded protein is CASSIGDRGNYGYTF.

This chain links TRBV6-5 with TRBJ1-5; D unresolved. The CDR3 is made up of 13 amino acids. The germline gives CDR1 MNHEY, CDR2 SVGAGI. V was clipped by 7 bases and J by 3 bases, with 10 bases between them. The CDR3 nucleotides read TGTGCCAGCATGAAGCCTCTCAATCAGCCCCAGCATTTT. Protein sequence: CASMKPLNQPQHF.